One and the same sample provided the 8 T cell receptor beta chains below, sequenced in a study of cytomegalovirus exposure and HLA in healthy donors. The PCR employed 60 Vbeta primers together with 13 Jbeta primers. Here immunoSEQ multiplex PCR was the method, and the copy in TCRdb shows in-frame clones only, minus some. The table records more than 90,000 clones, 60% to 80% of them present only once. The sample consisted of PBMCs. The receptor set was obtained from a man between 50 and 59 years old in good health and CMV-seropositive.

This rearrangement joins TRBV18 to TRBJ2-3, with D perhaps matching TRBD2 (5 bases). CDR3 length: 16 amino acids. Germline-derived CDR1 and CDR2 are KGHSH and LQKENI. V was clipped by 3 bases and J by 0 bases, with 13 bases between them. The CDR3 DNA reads TGTGCCAGCTCACCTTCTAGGACTTCTAGCACAGATACGCAGTATTTT. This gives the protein CASSPSRTSSTDTQYF.

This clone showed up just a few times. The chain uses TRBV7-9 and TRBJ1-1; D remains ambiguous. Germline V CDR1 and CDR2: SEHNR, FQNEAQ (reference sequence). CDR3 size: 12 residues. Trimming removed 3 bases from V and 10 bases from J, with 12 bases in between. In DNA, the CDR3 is TGTGCCAGCAGCTTCCCTTCCCCTGTAGCTTTCTTT. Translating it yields CASSFPSPVAFF.

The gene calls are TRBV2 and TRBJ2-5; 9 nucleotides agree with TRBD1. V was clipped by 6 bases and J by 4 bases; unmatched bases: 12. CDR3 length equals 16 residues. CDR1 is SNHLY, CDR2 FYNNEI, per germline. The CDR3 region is CASSGTGRFWRETQYF. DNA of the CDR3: TGTGCCAGCAGCGGGACAGGGCGGTTTTGGAGAGAGACCCAGTACTTC. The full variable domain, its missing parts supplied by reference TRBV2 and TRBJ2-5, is EPEVTQTPSHQVTQMGQEVILRCVPISNHLYFYWYRQILGQKVEFLVSFYNNEISEKSEIFDDQFSVERPDGSNFTLKIRSTKLEDSAMYFCASSGTGRFWRETQYFGPGTRLLVL.

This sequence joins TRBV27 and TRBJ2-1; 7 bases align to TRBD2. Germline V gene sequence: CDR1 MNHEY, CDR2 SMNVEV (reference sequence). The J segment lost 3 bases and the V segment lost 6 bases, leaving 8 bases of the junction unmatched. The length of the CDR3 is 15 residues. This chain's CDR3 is CASRTSRKNYNEQFF. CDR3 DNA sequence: TGTGCCAGCAGGACTAGCCGAAAAAACTACAATGAGCAGTTCTTC.

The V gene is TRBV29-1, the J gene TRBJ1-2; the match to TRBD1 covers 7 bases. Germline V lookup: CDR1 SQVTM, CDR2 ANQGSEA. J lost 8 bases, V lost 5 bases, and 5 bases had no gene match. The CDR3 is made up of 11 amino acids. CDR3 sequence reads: CSVNRGKGYTF. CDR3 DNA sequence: TGCAGCGTTAACAGGGGAAAAGGCTACACCTTC. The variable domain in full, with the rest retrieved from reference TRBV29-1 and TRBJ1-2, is SAVISQKPSRDICQRGTSLTIQCQVDSQVTMMFWYRQQPGQSLTLIATANQGSEATYESGFVIDKFPISRPNLTFSTLTVSNMSPEDSSIYLCSVNRGKGYTFGSGTRLTVV.

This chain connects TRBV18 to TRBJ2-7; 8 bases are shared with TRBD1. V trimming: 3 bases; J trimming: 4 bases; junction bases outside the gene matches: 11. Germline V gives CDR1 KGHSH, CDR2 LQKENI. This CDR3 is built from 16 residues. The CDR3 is CASSPSRAGGVYEQYF. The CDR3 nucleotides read TGTGCCAGCTCACCGAGTAGGGCAGGGGGCGTGTACGAGCAGTACTTC.

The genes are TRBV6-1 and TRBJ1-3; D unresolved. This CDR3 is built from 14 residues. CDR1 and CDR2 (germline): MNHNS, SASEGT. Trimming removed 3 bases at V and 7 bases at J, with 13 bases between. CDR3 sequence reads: CASSETGRPNTIYF. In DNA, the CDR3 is TGTGCCAGCAGTGAGACTGGGAGGCCGAACACCATATATTTT.

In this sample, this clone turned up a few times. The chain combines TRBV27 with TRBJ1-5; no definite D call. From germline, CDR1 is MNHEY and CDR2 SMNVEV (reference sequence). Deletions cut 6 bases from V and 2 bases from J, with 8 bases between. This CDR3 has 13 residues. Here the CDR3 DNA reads TGTGCCAGCAGACTGCAGGGCAATCAGCCCCAGCATTTT. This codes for CASRLQGNQPQHF.